What follows are 14 T cell receptor beta chains derived from one specimen sequenced in a study of PD-L1 blockade in urothelial cancer. TCRdb's table, derived via immunoSEQ multiplex PCR, lists solely in-frame clones and lacks some. The table lists some 100,000 clones, 91% of them singletons. The sample here was PBMCs, taken around atezolizumab (anti-PD-L1) treatment. These receptors were collected from a woman of 80 years or more with urothelial cancer.

The V gene is TRBV2, the J gene TRBJ2-3; maybe TRBD1 (6 bases). Germline CDR1 SNHLY, CDR2 FYNNEI. V was pared by 1 base and J by 6 bases, with 11 bases between. The CDR3 sequence is 14 residues long. CDR3 sequence reads: CASSEEGVADTQYF. The CDR3 region has the DNA TGTGCCAGCAGTGAAGAGGGGGTTGCCGATACGCAGTATTTT.

V and J are TRBV6-1 and TRBJ1-1; no reliable D call. Deletions cut 8 bases from V and 5 bases from J, with 9 bases between. Per the germline V gene, CDR1 is MNHNS and CDR2 is SASEGT. The CDR3 spans 11 residues. CDR3 nucleotides: TGTGCCAGCGCATCGCAGACTGAAGCTTTCTTT. Translation: CASASQTEAFF.

This rearrangement joins TRBV6-5 to TRBJ2-1; unclear D gene. Germline lookup yields CDR1 MNHEY and CDR2 SVGAGI. The CDR3 contains 14 residues. The ends were cut back, 5 bases at V and 7 bases at J, with 15 bases in the middle. CDR3 sequence reads: CASSRGAGVNEQFF. DNA for the CDR3: TGTGCCAGCAGTCGCGGAGCCGGAGTTAATGAGCAGTTCTTC.

This clone was counted a single time. The chain recombines TRBV6-5 with TRBJ1-1, with 10 bases identical to TRBD1. CDR3 size: 16 residues. With 2 bases clipped from V and 5 bases from J, the junction kept 8 bases outside the gene matches. CDR1 is MNHEY and CDR2 is SVGAGI in the germline V gene. CDR3 nucleotide sequence: TGTGCCAGCAGTTACGGACCCTCGGGACAGGGGACTGAAGCTTTCTTT. Its translation: CASSYGPSGQGTEAFF.

This rearrangement joins TRBV27 to TRBJ2-2; TRBD2 might be the D (6 bases). Between the trimmed V and J ends, which lost 3 bases and 6 bases, there was a span of 11 bases. CDR1 is MNHEY, CDR2 SMNVEV, per germline (reference sequence). The CDR3 is 14 residues long. The DNA for the CDR3 is TGTGCCAGCAGTTTTAGGGCGGGACCCGGGGAGCTGTTTTTT. It translates to CASSFRAGPGELFF.

The chain joins TRBV30 to TRBJ2-3; D possibly corresponds to TRBD2 (5 bases). There are 15 residues in the CDR3. Germline values: CDR1 GTSNPN, CDR2 SVGIG (reference sequence). Trimming took 5 bases from V and 2 from J, leaving 17 bases between them. The CDR3 DNA is TGTGCCTGGGGTAAGGGCGGTAGCGTCACAGATACGCAGTATTTT. Its translation is CAWGKGGSVTDTQYF. Together with reference TRBV30 and TRBJ2-3, the CDR3 gives the full variable domain: SQTIHQWPATLVQPVGSPLSLECTVEGTSNPNLYWYRQAAGRGLQLLFYSVGIGQISSEVPQNLSASRPQDRQFILSSKKLLLSDSGFYLCAWGKGGSVTDTQYFGPGTRLTVL.

The chain joins TRBV14 to TRBJ1-2; 11 bases match TRBD1. The CDR3 extends over 15 amino acids. V was clipped by 2 bases and J by 7 bases; unmatched bases: 6. Germline V gives CDR1 SGHDN, CDR2 FVKESK. CDR3 coding DNA: TGTGCCAGCAGCCAAAGCCCGGACAGGGGGCTTGGCTACACCTTC. Translated: CASSQSPDRGLGYTF.

The gene calls are TRBV19 and TRBJ1-5, with 9 nucleotides matching TRBD1. J lost 4 bases, V lost 4 bases, and 11 bases had no gene match. Germline assignment: CDR1 LNHDA and CDR2 SQIVND (reference sequence). CDR3 length: 17 amino acids. CDR3: CASSKSKQGAENQPQHF. Written as DNA, the CDR3 is TGTGCCAGTAGTAAAAGCAAACAGGGGGCAGAAAATCAGCCCCAGCATTTT.

The rearrangement uses TRBV28 and TRBJ2-7, with TRBD2 matching 11 bases. CDR3 size: 18 residues. The junction had 18 bases not matched to a gene; V was cut back by 5 bases and J by 6 bases. Germline values: CDR1 MDHEN, CDR2 SYDVKM. The CDR3 DNA reads as TGTGCCAGCAGTAAGACAAGAATGAGTATGCTAGCGGGAGGCGAGCAGTACTTC. Amino acid sequence: CASSKTRMSMLAGGEQYF.

J is TRBJ2-1 and V is TRBV19; 8 positions agree with TRBD2. CDR3 size: 14 residues. The V segment lost 8 bases and the J segment 2 bases; nucleotides outside the gene matches: 5. Germline V CDR1 and CDR2: LNHDA, SQIVND (reference sequence). The CDR3 region has the DNA TGTGCCAGTCGGAGCGGGAGTCCCTACAATGAGCAGTTCTTC. Translating it yields CASRSGSPYNEQFF.

The chain has TRBV5-1 and TRBJ2-1; 8 nucleotides match TRBD1. With 2 bases clipped from V and 0 bases from J, the junction kept 4 bases outside the gene matches. Germline V CDR1 and CDR2: SGHRS, YFSETQ. This CDR3 has 16 amino acids. The CDR3 DNA is TGCGCCAGCAGCTTAAAACAGGGGGGCTCCTACAATGAGCAGTTCTTC. Translation gives CASSLKQGGSYNEQFF.

This sequence joins TRBV5-6 and TRBJ2-1, with D possibly matching TRBD2 (6 bases). CDR1 is SGHDT, CDR2 YYEEEE, per germline. V lost 4 bases and J lost 5, with 13 bases in between. The CDR3 runs to 14 residues. The CDR3 nucleotides read TGTGCCAGCAGCCCCGCGGGACGGAACAATGAGCAGTTCTTC. It yields the protein CASSPAGRNNEQFF.

CDR3 sequence (DNA): TGTGCCAGTAGTTCCGCGGGCTCCTACGAGCAGTACTTC. Protein product: CASSSAGSYEQYF. The chain combines TRBV19 with TRBJ2-7; tentative D call: TRBD2 (5 bases). Germline loops: CDR1 LNHDA, CDR2 SQIVND (reference sequence). V was clipped by 5 bases and J by 0 bases, with 8 bases between them. The CDR3 consists of 13 residues. Drawing the rest from reference TRBV19 and TRBJ2-7, the complete variable domain is DGGITQSPKYLFRKEGQNVTLSCEQNLNHDAMYWYRQDPGQGLRLIYYSQIVNDFQKGDIAEGYSVSREKKESFPLTVTSAQKNPTAFYLCASSSAGSYEQYFGPGTRLTVT.

This chain uses TRBV29-1 with TRBJ1-5, with 7 bases fitting TRBD1. Trimming took 5 bases from V and 5 from J; bases not matched to a gene: 6. This CDR3 is built from 13 residues. Germline V lookup: CDR1 SQVTM, CDR2 ANQGSEA. This CDR3 reads CSVRTGSDQPQHF. The CDR3 nucleotides read TGCAGCGTTCGGACAGGTTCTGATCAGCCCCAGCATTTT. The full variable domain, completed using reference TRBV29-1 and TRBJ1-5, is SAVISQKPSRDICQRGTSLTIQCQVDSQVTMMFWYRQQPGQSLTLIATANQGSEATYESGFVIDKFPISRPNLTFSTLTVSNMSPEDSSIYLCSVRTGSDQPQHFGDGTRLSIL.